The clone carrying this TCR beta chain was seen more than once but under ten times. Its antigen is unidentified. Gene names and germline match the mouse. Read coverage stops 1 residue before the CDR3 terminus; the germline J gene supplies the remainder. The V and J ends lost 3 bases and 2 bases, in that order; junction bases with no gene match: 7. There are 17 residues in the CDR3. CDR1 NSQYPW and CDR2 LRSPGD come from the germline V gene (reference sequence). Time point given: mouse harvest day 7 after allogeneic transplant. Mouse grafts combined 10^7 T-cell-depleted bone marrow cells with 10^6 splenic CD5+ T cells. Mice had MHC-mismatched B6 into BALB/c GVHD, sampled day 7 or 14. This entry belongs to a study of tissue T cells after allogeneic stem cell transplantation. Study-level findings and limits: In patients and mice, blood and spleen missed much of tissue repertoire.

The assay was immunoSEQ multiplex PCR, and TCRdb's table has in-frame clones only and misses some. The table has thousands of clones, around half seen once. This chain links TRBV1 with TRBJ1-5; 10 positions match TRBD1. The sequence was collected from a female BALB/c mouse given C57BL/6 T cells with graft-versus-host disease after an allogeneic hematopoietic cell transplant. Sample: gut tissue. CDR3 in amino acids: CTCSARDRGWDNQAPLF. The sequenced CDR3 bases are TGCACCTGCAGTGCCCGGGACAGGGGATGGGACAACCAGGCTCCGCTT.